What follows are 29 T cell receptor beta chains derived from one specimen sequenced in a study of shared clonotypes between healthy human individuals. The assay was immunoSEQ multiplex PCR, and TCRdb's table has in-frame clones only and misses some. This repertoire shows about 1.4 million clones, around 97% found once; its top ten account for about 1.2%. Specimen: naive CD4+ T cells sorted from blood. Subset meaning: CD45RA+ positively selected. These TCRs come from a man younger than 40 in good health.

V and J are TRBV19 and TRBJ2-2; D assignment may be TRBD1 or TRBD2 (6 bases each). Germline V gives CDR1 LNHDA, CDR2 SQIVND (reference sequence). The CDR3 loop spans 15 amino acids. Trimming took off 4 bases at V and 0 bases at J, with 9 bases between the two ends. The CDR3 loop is CASSKGGTNTGELFF. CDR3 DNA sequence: TGTGCCAGTAGTAAGGGGGGTACGAACACCGGGGAGCTGTTTTTT.

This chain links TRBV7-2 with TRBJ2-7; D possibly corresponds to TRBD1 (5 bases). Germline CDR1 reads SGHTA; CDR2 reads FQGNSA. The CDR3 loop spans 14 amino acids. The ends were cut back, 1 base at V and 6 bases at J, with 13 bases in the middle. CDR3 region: CASSLGQITGEQYF. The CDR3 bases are TGTGCCAGCAGCTTAGGACAGATAACGGGCGAGCAGTACTTC. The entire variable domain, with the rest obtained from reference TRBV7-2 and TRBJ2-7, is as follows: GAGVSQSPSNKVTEKGKDVELRCDPISGHTALYWYRQSLGQGLEFLIYFQGNSAPDKSGLPSDRFSAERTGGSVSTLTIQRTQQEDSAVYLCASSLGQITGEQYFGPGTRLTVT.

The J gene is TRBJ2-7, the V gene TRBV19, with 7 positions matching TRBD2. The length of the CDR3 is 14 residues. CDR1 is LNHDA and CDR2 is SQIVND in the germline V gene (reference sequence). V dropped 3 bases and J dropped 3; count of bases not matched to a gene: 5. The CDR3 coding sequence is TGTGCCAGTAGTATCGCGGGAGTGGACTACGAGCAGTACTTC. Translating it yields CASSIAGVDYEQYF.

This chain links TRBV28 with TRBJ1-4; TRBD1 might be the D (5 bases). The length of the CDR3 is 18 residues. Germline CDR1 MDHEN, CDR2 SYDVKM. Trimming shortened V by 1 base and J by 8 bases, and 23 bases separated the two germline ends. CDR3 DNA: TGTGCCAGCAGTTTATTTTCCTTGGGGGGTCTGAATTACGAAAAACTGTTTTTT. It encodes CASSLFSLGGLNYEKLFF.

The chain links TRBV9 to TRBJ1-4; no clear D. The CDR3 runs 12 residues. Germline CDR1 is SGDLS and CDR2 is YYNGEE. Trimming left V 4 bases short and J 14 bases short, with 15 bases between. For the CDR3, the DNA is TGTGCCAGCAGCTCCGGAAGACCACCCCTGTTTTTT. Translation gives CASSSGRPPLFF.

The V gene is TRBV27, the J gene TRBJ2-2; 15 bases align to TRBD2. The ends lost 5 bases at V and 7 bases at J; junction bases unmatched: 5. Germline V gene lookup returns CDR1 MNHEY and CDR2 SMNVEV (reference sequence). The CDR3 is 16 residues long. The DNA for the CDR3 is TGTGCCAGCAGTGCGGGACTAGCGGGGGGAGGCGGGGAGCTGTTTTTT. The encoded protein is CASSAGLAGGGGELFF.

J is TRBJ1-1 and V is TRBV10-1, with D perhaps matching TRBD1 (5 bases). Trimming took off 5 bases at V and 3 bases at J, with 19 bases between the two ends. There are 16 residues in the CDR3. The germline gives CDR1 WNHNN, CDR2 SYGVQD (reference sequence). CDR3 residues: CASSKKIIGTDTEAFF. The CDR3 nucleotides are TGCGCCAGCAGTAAGAAGATCATAGGGACTGACACTGAAGCTTTCTTT.

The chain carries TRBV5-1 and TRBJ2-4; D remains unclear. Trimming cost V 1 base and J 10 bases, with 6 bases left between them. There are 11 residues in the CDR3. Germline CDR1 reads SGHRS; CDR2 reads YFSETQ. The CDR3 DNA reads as TGCGCCAGCAGCTTGACTGGGATTCAGTACTTC. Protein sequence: CASSLTGIQYF. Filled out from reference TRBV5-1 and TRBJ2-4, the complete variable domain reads KAGVTQTPRYLIKTRGQQVTLSCSPISGHRSVSWYQQTPGQGLQFLFEYFSETQRNKGNFPGRFSGRQFSNSRSEMNVSTLELGDSALYLCASSLTGIQYFGAGTRLSVL.

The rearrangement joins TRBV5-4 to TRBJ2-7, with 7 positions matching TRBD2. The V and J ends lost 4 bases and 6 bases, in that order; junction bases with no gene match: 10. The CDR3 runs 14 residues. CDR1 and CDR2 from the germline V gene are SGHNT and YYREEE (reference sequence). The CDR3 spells CASSQAGRLFEQYF. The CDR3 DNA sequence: TGTGCCAGCAGCCAAGCGGGAAGATTATTCGAGCAGTACTTC.

This CDR3 is CASSPDPSGTFNEQFF. CDR3 nucleotides: TGCGCCAGCAGCCCGGATCCGAGCGGGACCTTCAATGAGCAGTTCTTC. The V call is TRBV5-1, the J call TRBJ2-1; TRBD2 matches at 7 bases. V was pared by 4 bases and J by 6 bases, with 13 bases of the junction left unmatched. Germline V gene sequence: CDR1 SGHRS, CDR2 YFSETQ. The CDR3 is 16 residues long.

The CDR3 protein is CSARKGYTF. The DNA for the CDR3 is TGCAGTGCTAGAAAGGGCTACACCTTC. V usage is TRBV20-1 and J usage is TRBJ1-2; D gene ambiguous. The germline V gene encodes CDR1 DFQATT and CDR2 SNEGSKA (reference sequence). The CDR3 totals 9 residues. V lost 2 bases, J lost 8 bases, and 3 bases lay in between.

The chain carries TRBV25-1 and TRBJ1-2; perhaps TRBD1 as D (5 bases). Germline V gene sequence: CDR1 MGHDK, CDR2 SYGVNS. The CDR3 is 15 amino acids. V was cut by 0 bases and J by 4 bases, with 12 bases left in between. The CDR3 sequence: CASSEYRGDSYGYTF. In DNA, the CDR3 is TGTGCCAGCAGTGAATATAGGGGAGACAGCTATGGCTACACCTTC.

DNA for the CDR3: TGTGCCAGCTCTCCAAAACAGGGGGTAGGCTACGAGCAGTACTTC. Its translation: CASSPKQGVGYEQYF. The rearrangement uses TRBV18 and TRBJ2-7; the match to TRBD1 covers 8 bases. Germline V CDR1 and CDR2: KGHSH, LQKENI. Trimming took 6 bases from V and 3 from J; bases not matched to a gene: 10. The CDR3 spans 15 residues. The full variable domain, with the rest looked up from reference TRBV18 and TRBJ2-7, is NAGVMQNPRHLVRRRGQEARLRCSPMKGHSHVYWYRQLPEEGLKFMVYLQKENIIDESGMPKERFSAEFPKEGPSILRIQQVVRGDSAAYFCASSPKQGVGYEQYFGPGTRLTVT.

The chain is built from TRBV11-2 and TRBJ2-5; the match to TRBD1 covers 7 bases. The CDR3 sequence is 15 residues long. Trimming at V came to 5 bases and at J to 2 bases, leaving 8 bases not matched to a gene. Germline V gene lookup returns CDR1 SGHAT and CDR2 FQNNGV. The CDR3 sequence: CASSPTGTAQETQYF. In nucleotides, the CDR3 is TGTGCCAGCAGCCCGACCGGGACAGCTCAAGAGACCCAGTACTTC.

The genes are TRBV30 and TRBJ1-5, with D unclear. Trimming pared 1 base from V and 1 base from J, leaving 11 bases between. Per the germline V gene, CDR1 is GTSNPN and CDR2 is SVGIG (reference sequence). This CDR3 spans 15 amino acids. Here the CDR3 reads CAWSEGGRSNQPQHF. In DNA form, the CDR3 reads TGTGCCTGGAGTGAAGGAGGACGGAGCAATCAGCCCCAGCATTTT.

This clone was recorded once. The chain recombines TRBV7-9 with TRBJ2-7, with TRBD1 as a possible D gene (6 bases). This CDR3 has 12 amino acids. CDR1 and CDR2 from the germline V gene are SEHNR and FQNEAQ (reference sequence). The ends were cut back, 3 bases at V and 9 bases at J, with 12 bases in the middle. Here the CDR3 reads CASSFRQETQYF. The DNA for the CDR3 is TGTGCCAGCAGCTTCAGACAGGAAACGCAGTACTTC.

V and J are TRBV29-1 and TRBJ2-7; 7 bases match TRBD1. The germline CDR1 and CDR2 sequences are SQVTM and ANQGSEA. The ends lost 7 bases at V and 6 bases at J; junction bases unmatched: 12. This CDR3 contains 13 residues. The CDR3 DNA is TGCAGCGCCCGGACAGGAACAAGGAGCGAGCAGTACTTC. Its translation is CSARTGTRSEQYF.

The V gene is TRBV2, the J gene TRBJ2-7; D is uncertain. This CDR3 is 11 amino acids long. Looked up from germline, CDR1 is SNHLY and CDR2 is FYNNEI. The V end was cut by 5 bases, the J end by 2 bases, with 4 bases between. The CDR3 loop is CASSTTYEQYF. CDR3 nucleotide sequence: TGTGCCAGCAGTACAACCTACGAGCAGTACTTC.

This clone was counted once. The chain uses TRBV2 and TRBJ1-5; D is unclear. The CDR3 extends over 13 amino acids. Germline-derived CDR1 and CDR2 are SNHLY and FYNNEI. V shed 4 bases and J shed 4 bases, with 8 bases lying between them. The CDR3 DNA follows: TGTGCCAGCAGTGCCCCGCAAAATCAGCCCCAGCATTTT. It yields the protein CASSAPQNQPQHF.

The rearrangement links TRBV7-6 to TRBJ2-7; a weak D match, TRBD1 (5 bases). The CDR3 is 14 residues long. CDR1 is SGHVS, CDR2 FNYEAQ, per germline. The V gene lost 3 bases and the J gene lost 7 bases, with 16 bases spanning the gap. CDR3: CASSLGHPLREQYF. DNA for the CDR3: TGTGCCAGCAGCTTGGGGCACCCCCTACGGGAGCAGTACTTC.

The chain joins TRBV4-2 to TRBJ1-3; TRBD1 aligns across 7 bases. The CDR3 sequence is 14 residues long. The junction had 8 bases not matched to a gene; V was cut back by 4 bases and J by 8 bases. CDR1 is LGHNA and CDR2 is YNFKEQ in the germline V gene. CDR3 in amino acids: CASSPEQGLHTIYF. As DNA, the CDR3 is TGTGCCAGCAGCCCGGAACAGGGGTTGCACACCATATATTTT.

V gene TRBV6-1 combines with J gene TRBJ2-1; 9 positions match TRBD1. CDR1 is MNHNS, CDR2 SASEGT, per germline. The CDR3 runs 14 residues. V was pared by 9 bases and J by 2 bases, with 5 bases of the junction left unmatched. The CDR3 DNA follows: TGTGCCAGTGCACAGGGGGCGACCTACAATGAGCAGTTCTTC. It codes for CASAQGATYNEQFF.

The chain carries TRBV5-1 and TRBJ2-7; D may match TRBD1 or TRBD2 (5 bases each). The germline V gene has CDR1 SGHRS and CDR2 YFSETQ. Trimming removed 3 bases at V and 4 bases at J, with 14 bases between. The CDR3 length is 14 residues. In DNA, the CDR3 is TGCGCCAGCAGCTCATCCGGGACCGCTTACGAGCAGTACTTC. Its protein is CASSSSGTAYEQYF.

CDR3 amino acids: CAWSVRMNTEAFF. The CDR3 DNA reads as TGTGCCTGGAGTGTACGCATGAACACTGAAGCTTTCTTT. The chain joins TRBV30 to TRBJ1-1; D not resolved. V was clipped by 0 bases and J by 0 bases, with 5 bases between them. Germline-derived CDR1 and CDR2 are GTSNPN and SVGIG (reference sequence). This CDR3 contains 13 residues. Full variable domain (rest looked up from reference TRBV30 and TRBJ1-1): SQTIHQWPATLVQPVGSPLSLECTVEGTSNPNLYWYRQAAGRGLQLLFYSVGIGQISSEVPQNLSASRPQDRQFILSSKKLLLSDSGFYLCAWSVRMNTEAFFGQGTRLTVV.

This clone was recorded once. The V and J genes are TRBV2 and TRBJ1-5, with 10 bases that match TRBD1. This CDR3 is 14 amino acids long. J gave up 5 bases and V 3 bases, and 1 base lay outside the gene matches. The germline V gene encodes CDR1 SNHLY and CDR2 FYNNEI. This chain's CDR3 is CASSEDRGYQPQHF. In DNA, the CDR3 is TGTGCCAGCAGTGAGGACAGGGGGTATCAGCCCCAGCATTTT. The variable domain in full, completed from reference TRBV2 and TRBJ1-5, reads EPEVTQTPSHQVTQMGQEVILRCVPISNHLYFYWYRQILGQKVEFLVSFYNNEISEKSEIFDDQFSVERPDGSNFTLKIRSTKLEDSAMYFCASSEDRGYQPQHFGDGTRLSIL.

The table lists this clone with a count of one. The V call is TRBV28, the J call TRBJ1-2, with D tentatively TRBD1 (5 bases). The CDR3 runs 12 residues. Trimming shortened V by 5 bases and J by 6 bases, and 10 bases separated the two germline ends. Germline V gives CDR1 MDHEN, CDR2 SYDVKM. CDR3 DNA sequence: TGTGCCAGCAGTCCGACAGTGAATGGCTACACCTTC. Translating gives CASSPTVNGYTF.

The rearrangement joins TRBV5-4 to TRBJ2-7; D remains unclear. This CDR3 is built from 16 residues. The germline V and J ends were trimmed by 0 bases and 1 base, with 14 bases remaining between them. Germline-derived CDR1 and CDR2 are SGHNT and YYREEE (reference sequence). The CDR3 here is CASSLGGSLESYEQYF. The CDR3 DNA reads TGTGCCAGCAGCTTGGGGGGTAGCCTCGAATCCTACGAGCAGTACTTC.

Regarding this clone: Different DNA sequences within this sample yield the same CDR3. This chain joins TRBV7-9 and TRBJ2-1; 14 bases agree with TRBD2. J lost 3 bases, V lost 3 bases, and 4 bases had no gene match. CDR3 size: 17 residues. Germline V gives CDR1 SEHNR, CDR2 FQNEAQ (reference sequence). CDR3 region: CASSFGGLAGVYNEQFF. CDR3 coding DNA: TGTGCCAGCAGCTTTGGGGGACTAGCGGGGGTCTACAATGAGCAGTTCTTC.

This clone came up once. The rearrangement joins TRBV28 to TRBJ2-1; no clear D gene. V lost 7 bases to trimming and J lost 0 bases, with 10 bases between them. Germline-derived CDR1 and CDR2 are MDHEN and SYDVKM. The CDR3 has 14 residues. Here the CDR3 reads CASTHPTSYNEQFF. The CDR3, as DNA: TGTGCCAGCACGCATCCCACCTCCTACAATGAGCAGTTCTTC. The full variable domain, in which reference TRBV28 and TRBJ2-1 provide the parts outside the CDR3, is DVKVTQSSRYLVKRTGEKVFLECVQDMDHENMFWYRQDPGLGLRLIYFSYDVKMKEKGDIPEGYSVSREKKERFSLILESASTNQTSMYLCASTHPTSYNEQFFGPGTRLTVL.